The 5 T cell receptor beta chains given below trace back to one sample, sequenced in a study of shared clonotypes between healthy human individuals. The method was immunoSEQ multiplex PCR; TCRdb's version includes in-frame clones alone and lacks a portion of them. The top ten clones hold approximately 0.41% of a sample with a few million clones, around 93% of them seen once. The specimen was naive CD4+ T cells from PBMCs. This sample's subset: CD45RA+ positively selected. These receptors were taken from a man aged 18 to 30 in good health. Some clones in this sample may be carry-over from other donors' samples.

The chain recombines TRBV5-1 with TRBJ1-1, with D uncertain. Trimming stripped 0 bases from V and 4 bases from J, with 10 bases between. CDR1 is SGHRS, CDR2 YFSETQ, per germline. CDR3 length: 14 amino acids. The CDR3 loop reads CASSLGEDGTEAFF. CDR3 sequence (DNA): TGCGCCAGCAGCTTGGGGGAGGACGGCACTGAAGCTTTCTTT.

The chain combines TRBV2 with TRBJ2-5, with D hard to call. The closer fit of TRBJ2-7 to the DNA end suggests the J call may be wrong. CDR3 length: 12 residues. Per the germline V gene, CDR1 is SNHLY and CDR2 is FYNNEI. CDR3 bases: TGTGCCAGCAGTGAGGGCGCCTACGAGCAGTACTTC. It yields the protein CASSEGAYEQYF.

The V and J genes are TRBV6-5 and TRBJ2-2, with 7 bases identical to TRBD2. V trimming: 10 bases; J trimming: 4 bases; junction bases outside the gene matches: 6. The CDR3 length is 13 residues. Germline V gene data show CDR1 as MNHEY and CDR2 as SVGAGI. The CDR3 spells CAIFSGGTGELFF. The CDR3 DNA follows: TGTGCCATTTTCTCGGGGGGCACCGGGGAGCTGTTTTTT.

This chain uses TRBV2 with TRBJ1-3; the D is unclear. Trimming removed 5 bases from V and 3 bases from J, with 8 bases in between. Germline assignment: CDR1 SNHLY and CDR2 FYNNEI. This CDR3 has 13 residues. CDR3 nucleotides: TGTGCCAGCAGTCCCGAAATTGGAAACACCATATATTTT. This codes for CASSPEIGNTIYF. Full variable domain (remainder filled in from reference TRBV2 and TRBJ1-3): EPEVTQTPSHQVTQMGQEVILRCVPISNHLYFYWYRQILGQKVEFLVSFYNNEISEKSEIFDDQFSVERPDGSNFTLKIRSTKLEDSAMYFCASSPEIGNTIYFGEGSWLTVV.

The chain couples TRBV18 to TRBJ1-2, with D perhaps TRBD1 (5 bases). Germline lookup yields CDR1 KGHSH and CDR2 LQKENI. V lost 5 bases to trimming and J lost 3 bases, with 13 bases between them. This CDR3 is built from 14 residues. This chain's CDR3 is CASSFQTGHYGYTF. CDR3 coding DNA: TGTGCCAGCTCATTTCAGACGGGGCACTATGGCTACACCTTC.